This T cell receptor beta chain was recovered during a study of T cell changes during pregnancy in multiple sclerosis (dated by TCRdb to the late 2010s). Regarding the complete study: The study examined how the T cell repertoire changed over the course of pregnancy in women with multiple sclerosis.

This clone appeared a single time. Which antigen it targets is not known. Nothing much larger sits one base from this clone, and base qualities are not available. The receptor library was made with the immunoSEQ multiplex PCR assay. Sourced from immuneACCESS, this table was stored by TCRdb with only in-frame sequences that have V and J called. A share of the clones is absent; for the studies checked, an unresolved V gene accounts for under half, and the remainder has no known explanation. In this sample the table shows 26,000 or so clones, around nine tenths of which occur a single time. Under 8.5% of the sample is in the top ten clones. The clonotype originates from a female donor with multiple sclerosis, enrolled in a pregnancy study. Sequenced here: CD8+ T cells from peripheral blood mononuclear cells, sampled in the second trimester of pregnancy.

The CDR3 reads as follows: CASSLVASYEQYF. The DNA sequence is TGTGCCAGCAGCTTAGTGGCTTCCTACGAGCAGTACTTC. The V and J segments used are TRBV13 and TRBJ2-7; the D gene assignment is ambiguous. V lost 1 base and J lost 1 base; the stretch between them is 5 bases long. CDR1 PRHDT and CDR2 FYEKMQ were looked up in the germline V gene (reference sequence). Its CDR3 holds 13 amino acids, cysteine through phenylalanine. Only CDR3 DNA remains: 39 bases, in frame from the first base.